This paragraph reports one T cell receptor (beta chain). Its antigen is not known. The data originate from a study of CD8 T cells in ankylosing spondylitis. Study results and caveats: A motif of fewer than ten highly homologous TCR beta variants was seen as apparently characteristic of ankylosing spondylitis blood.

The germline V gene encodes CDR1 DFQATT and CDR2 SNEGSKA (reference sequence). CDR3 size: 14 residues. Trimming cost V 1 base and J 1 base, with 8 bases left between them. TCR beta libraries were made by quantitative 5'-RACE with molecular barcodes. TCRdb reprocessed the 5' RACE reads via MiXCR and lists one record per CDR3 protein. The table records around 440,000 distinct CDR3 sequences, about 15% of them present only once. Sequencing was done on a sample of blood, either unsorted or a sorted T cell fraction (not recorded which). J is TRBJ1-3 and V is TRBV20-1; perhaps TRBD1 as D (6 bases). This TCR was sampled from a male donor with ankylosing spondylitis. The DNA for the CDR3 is TGCAGTGCTAGAGTAGGACAGTCTGGAAACACCATATATTTT. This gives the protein CSARVGQSGNTIYF.